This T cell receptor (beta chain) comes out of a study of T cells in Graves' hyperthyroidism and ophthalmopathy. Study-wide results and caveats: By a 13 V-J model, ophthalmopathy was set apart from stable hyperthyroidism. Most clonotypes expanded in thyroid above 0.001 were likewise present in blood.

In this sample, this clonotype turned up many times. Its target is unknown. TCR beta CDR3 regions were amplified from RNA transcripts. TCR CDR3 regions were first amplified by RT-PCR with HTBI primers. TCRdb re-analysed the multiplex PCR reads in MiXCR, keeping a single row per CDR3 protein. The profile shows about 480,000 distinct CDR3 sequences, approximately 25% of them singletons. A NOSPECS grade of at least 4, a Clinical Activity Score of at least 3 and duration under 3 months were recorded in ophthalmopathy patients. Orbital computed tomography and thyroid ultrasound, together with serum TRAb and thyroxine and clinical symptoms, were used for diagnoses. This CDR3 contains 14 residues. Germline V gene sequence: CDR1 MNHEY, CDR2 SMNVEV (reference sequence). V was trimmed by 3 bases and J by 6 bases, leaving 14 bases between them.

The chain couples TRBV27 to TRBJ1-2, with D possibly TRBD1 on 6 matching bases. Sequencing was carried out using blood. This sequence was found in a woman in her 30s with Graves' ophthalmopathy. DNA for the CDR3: TGTGCCAGCAGTTTCCGGGGGCCCTTTAATGGCTACACCTTC. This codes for CASSFRGPFNGYTF.